This TCR beta chain derives from a study of breast tumors, draining lymph nodes, adjacent tissues. Findings and caveats of the study: Most tumor T cells seemingly derive from lymph node, then expand in tumor. Luminal-like breast cancer showed significantly greater tumor-nontumor repertoire similarity than basal-like breast cancer did. Tumors had less TCR diversity than lymph nodes, more than nontumor tissue. The lymph node origin of tumor T cells was framed as consistent with a hypothesis, not demonstrated.

The ends lost 5 bases at V and 4 bases at J; junction bases unmatched: 8. This CDR3 is built from 14 residues. Per the germline V gene, CDR1 is MNHEY and CDR2 is SMNVEV (reference sequence). This clonotype was found a few times. Antigen: not known. TCRdb re-analysed the multiplex PCR reads in MiXCR, keeping a single row per CDR3 protein. This repertoire shows fewer than 200,000 distinct CDR3 sequences, around a third found once; its top ten account for roughly 4.5%. Breast cancer patients provided tissue from their axillary draining lymph nodes. Sequenced input: axillary lymph node tissue. This TCR was sampled from a female donor with breast cancer. Some clones in this sample may be carry-over from other donors' samples. The gene calls are TRBV27 and TRBJ2-7; 7 bases line up with TRBD1. CDR3 sequence: CASSLRQGSYEQYF. The CDR3 nucleotides are TGTGCCAGCAGTCTCCGACAGGGAAGTTACGAGCAGTACTTC.